These 3 T cell receptor beta chains share one sample of origin, sequenced in a study of control samples from healthy donors and cancer patients. Clones were sequenced by immunoSEQ multiplex PCR, and TCRdb holds only the in-frame ones, with some missing. This repertoire shows over 110,000 clones, 88% found once; its top ten account for around 9%. Sequenced sample: blood. These receptor sequences come from a woman in her twenties or thirties in good health.

The genes are TRBV5-1 and TRBJ1-1; D not certain. Between the trimmed V and J ends, which lost 0 bases and 1 base, there was a span of 10 bases. The CDR3 loop spans 15 amino acids. The germline V gene has CDR1 SGHRS and CDR2 YFSETQ. The CDR3 bases are TGCGCCAGCAGCTTGGGCCCTGTGGGGAACACTGAAGCTTTCTTT. Translation: CASSLGPVGNTEAFF.

The chain couples TRBV19 to TRBJ1-2; no firm D call. Germline CDR1 and CDR2: LNHDA and SQIVND (reference sequence). The CDR3 spans 14 residues. The germline V and J ends were trimmed by 6 bases and 3 bases, with 14 bases remaining between them. The chain's CDR3 is CASRDGLSYYGYTF. The DNA for the CDR3 is TGTGCCAGTAGGGACGGACTTTCTTACTATGGCTACACCTTC.

The chain links TRBV19 to TRBJ1-5, with D possibly being TRBD1 (5 bases). CDR1 LNHDA and CDR2 SQIVND come from the germline V gene (reference sequence). The CDR3 consists of 16 residues. V was pared by 5 bases and J by 5 bases, with 19 bases between. This CDR3 is CASSPRDLGGHQPQHF. DNA of the CDR3: TGTGCCAGTAGTCCCCGGGACCTCGGAGGGCATCAGCCCCAGCATTTT.